The rows below give T cell receptor beta chains drawn from one sample of a study of blood T cells in healthy people across ages. Each CDR3 protein is one row after TCRdb ran MiXCR on the 5' RACE reads. Of about 2 million distinct CDR3 sequences listed, roughly 50% are singletons. Sequencing input: blood. These receptors all stem from a middle-aged woman in good health. Each CDR3 is given with its conserved first and last residue. The order of the fields is CDR3 protein, CDR3 DNA, V gene, J gene, D gene, clone size. A D gene is named only where the DNA matches it firmly. The size entry is marked missing in some rows and otherwise reads once, few, many or a size class.

CDR3aa: CASSPRPSHGSYNEQFF
CDR3nt: TGTGCCAGCAGCCCCCGGCCCAGCCATGGGTCCTACAATGAGCAGTTCTTC
v_gene: TRBV7-3
j_gene: TRBJ2-1
d_gene: NA
abundance: NA

CDR3aa: CASSYRPEWGGYTF
CDR3nt: TGTGCCAGCAGTTACCGCCCGGAGTGGGGTGGCTACACCTTC
v_gene: TRBV6-2/TRBV6-3
j_gene: TRBJ1-2
d_gene: NA
abundance: NA

CDR3aa: CASSLNLGLAGDTQYF
CDR3nt: TGTGCCAGCAGCTTAAACCTGGGACTAGCGGGGGATACGCAGTATTTT
v_gene: TRBV11-2
j_gene: TRBJ2-3
d_gene: TRBD2
abundance: NA

CDR3aa: CASSQVGYIAGQYF
CDR3nt: TGCGCCAGCAGCCAGGTGGGTTACATCGCCGGGCAGTACTTC
v_gene: TRBV4-1
j_gene: TRBJ2-7
d_gene: NA
abundance: NA

CDR3aa: CASSNIGQGGGYGYTF
CDR3nt: TGTGCCAGCAGCAACATCGGACAGGGAGGGGGCTATGGCTACACCTTC
v_gene: TRBV7-2
j_gene: TRBJ1-2
d_gene: TRBD1
abundance: NA

CDR3aa: CASSSPSGTAGEQYF
CDR3nt: TGTGCCAGCAGCTCCCCCTCCGGGACGGCGGGCGAGCAGTACTTC
v_gene: TRBV7-8
j_gene: TRBJ2-7
d_gene: NA
abundance: NA

CDR3aa: CASSQERRSYEQYF
CDR3nt: TGTGCCAGCAGCCAAGAACGGAGGAGCTACGAGCAGTACTTC
v_gene: TRBV4-2
j_gene: TRBJ2-7
d_gene: NA
abundance: few

CDR3aa: CSAAGENYGYTF
CDR3nt: TGCAGTGCAGCAGGGGAGAACTATGGCTACACCTTC
v_gene: TRBV20-1
j_gene: TRBJ1-2
d_gene: NA
abundance: NA

CDR3aa: CASSQGDREIDSPLHF
CDR3nt: TGTGCCAGCAGCCAAGGGGACAGGGAAATAGATTCACCCCTCCACTTT
v_gene: TRBV4-2
j_gene: TRBJ1-6
d_gene: TRBD1
abundance: few

CDR3aa: CASSLTGTRSEQFF
CDR3nt: TGCGCCAGCAGCTTGACCGGGACTAGAAGTGAGCAGTTCTTC
v_gene: TRBV5-1
j_gene: TRBJ2-1
d_gene: TRBD2
abundance: NA

CDR3aa: CASTYGQTDTEAFF
CDR3nt: TGTGCCAGTACGTATGGACAGACGGACACTGAAGCTTTCTTT
v_gene: TRBV19
j_gene: TRBJ1-1
d_gene: NA
abundance: NA

CDR3aa: CASSLYRKETQYF
CDR3nt: TGTGCCAGCAGTTTGTACAGAAAAGAGACCCAGTACTTC
v_gene: TRBV28
j_gene: TRBJ2-5
d_gene: NA
abundance: NA

CDR3aa: CASSQIRRDTQYF
CDR3nt: TGTGCCAGCAGCCAAATAAGGAGGGATACGCAGTATTTT
v_gene: TRBV3-1
j_gene: TRBJ2-3
d_gene: NA
abundance: NA

CDR3aa: CASSVGLAGTAYNEQFF
CDR3nt: TGTGCCAGCAGCGTAGGACTAGCGGGGACCGCCTACAATGAGCAGTTCTTC
v_gene: TRBV9
j_gene: TRBJ2-1
d_gene: TRBD2
abundance: NA

CDR3aa: CASSSYDSYYGYTF
CDR3nt: TGTGCCAGCAGTTCTTACGACAGCTACTATGGCTACACCTTC
v_gene: TRBV6-2/TRBV6-3
j_gene: TRBJ1-2
d_gene: NA
abundance: NA

CDR3aa: CASRPREGFSSYEQYF
CDR3nt: TGTGCCAGCAGGCCCCGGGAAGGATTTAGCTCCTACGAGCAGTACTTC
v_gene: TRBV27
j_gene: TRBJ2-7
d_gene: NA
abundance: NA

CDR3aa: CASSLTDGDTQYF
CDR3nt: TGTGCCAGCAGCTTAACTGACGGGGATACGCAGTATTTT
v_gene: TRBV7-3
j_gene: TRBJ2-3
d_gene: NA
abundance: few

CDR3aa: CASSLGFDEELFF
CDR3nt: TGCGCCAGCAGCTTGGGGTTCGATGAAGAACTGTTTTTT
v_gene: TRBV5-1
j_gene: TRBJ1-4
d_gene: NA
abundance: once

CDR3aa: CASSGTVSTDTQYF
CDR3nt: TGTGCCAGCAGTGGGACTGTTAGCACAGATACGCAGTATTTT
v_gene: TRBV6-5
j_gene: TRBJ2-3
d_gene: NA
abundance: few

CDR3aa: CASSPAGGPTGELFF
CDR3nt: TGTGCCAGCAGCCCCGCCGGGGGACCCACCGGGGAGCTGTTTTTT
v_gene: TRBV9
j_gene: TRBJ2-2
d_gene: NA
abundance: NA

CDR3aa: CSAKPGQGATQYF
CDR3nt: TGCAGTGCTAAGCCGGGACAGGGGGCGACCCAGTACTTC
v_gene: TRBV20-1
j_gene: TRBJ2-5
d_gene: TRBD1
abundance: NA

CDR3aa: CASSLGSSGASYEQYF
CDR3nt: TGTGCCAGCAGCTTAGGGTCTAGCGGGGCCTCCTACGAGCAGTACTTC
v_gene: TRBV7-6
j_gene: TRBJ2-7
d_gene: TRBD2
abundance: NA

CDR3aa: CASSQGPGQGDYGYTF
CDR3nt: TGTGCCAGCAGCCAGGGACCGGGACAGGGGGACTATGGCTACACCTTC
v_gene: TRBV4-2
j_gene: TRBJ1-2
d_gene: TRBD1
abundance: NA

CDR3aa: CASSYNDRADTQYF
CDR3nt: TGTGCCAGCAGCTATAACGACAGGGCGGATACGCAGTATTTT
v_gene: TRBV3-1
j_gene: TRBJ2-3
d_gene: TRBD1
abundance: NA

CDR3aa: CASSLGERAGGRTLGEQYF
CDR3nt: TGTGCCAGCAGCTTAGGGGAACGAGCGGGGGGGAGAACCCTTGGGGAGCAGTACTTC
v_gene: TRBV7-8
j_gene: TRBJ2-7
d_gene: TRBD2
abundance: NA

CDR3aa: CASSVVLPDRGIYEQYF
CDR3nt: TGTGCCAGCAGCGTAGTCCTACCCGACAGGGGTATCTACGAGCAGTACTTC
v_gene: TRBV9
j_gene: TRBJ2-7
d_gene: TRBD1
abundance: NA

CDR3aa: CASGRVMDTEAFF
CDR3nt: TGTGCCAGCGGCAGGGTTATGGACACTGAAGCTTTCTTT
v_gene: TRBV2
j_gene: TRBJ1-1
d_gene: NA
abundance: once

CDR3aa: CATSRMDSRAGETQYF
CDR3nt: TGTGCCACCAGCAGGATGGACAGTCGGGCCGGAGAGACCCAGTACTTC
v_gene: TRBV15
j_gene: TRBJ2-5
d_gene: NA
abundance: NA

CDR3aa: CSANRDDSPLHF
CDR3nt: TGCAGTGCTAACAGGGATGATTCACCCCTCCACTTT
v_gene: TRBV20-1
j_gene: TRBJ1-6
d_gene: NA
abundance: NA

CDR3aa: CASSSQERGRQFF
CDR3nt: TGTGCCAGCAGCTCCCAAGAGCGGGGGCGGCAGTTCTTC
v_gene: TRBV7-2
j_gene: TRBJ2-1
d_gene: TRBD2
abundance: NA

CDR3aa: CASSQDPGGTHHTQYF
CDR3nt: TGTGCCAGCAGCCAAGATCCGGGGGGGACCCACCATACGCAGTATTTT
v_gene: TRBV4-2
j_gene: TRBJ2-3
d_gene: TRBD2
abundance: once

CDR3aa: CASSQEPGDDNEQFF
CDR3nt: TGCGCCAGCAGCCAAGAACCGGGAGACGACAATGAGCAGTTCTTC
v_gene: TRBV4-3
j_gene: TRBJ2-1
d_gene: NA
abundance: NA

CDR3aa: CASTGDSPLHF
CDR3nt: TGCGCCAGCACAGGGGATTCACCCCTCCACTTT
v_gene: TRBV4-1
j_gene: TRBJ1-6
d_gene: NA
abundance: NA

CDR3aa: CATSDIRGRETQYF
CDR3nt: TGTGCCACCAGTGATATCCGGGGGAGAGAGACCCAGTACTTC
v_gene: TRBV24-1
j_gene: TRBJ2-5
d_gene: NA
abundance: NA

CDR3aa: CASSFDASKGYTF
CDR3nt: TGTGCCAGCAGCTTCGACGCCTCCAAGGGCTACACCTTC
v_gene: TRBV7-9
j_gene: TRBJ1-2
d_gene: NA
abundance: few

CDR3aa: CASSLAGVGNYGYTF
CDR3nt: TGTGCCAGCAGTTTAGCGGGAGTCGGAAACTATGGCTACACCTTC
v_gene: TRBV12-3/TRBV12-4
j_gene: TRBJ1-2
d_gene: NA
abundance: few

CDR3aa: CASTPMTGWYETQYF
CDR3nt: TGTGCCAGCACCCCAATGACAGGGTGGTACGAGACCCAGTACTTC
v_gene: TRBV21-1
j_gene: TRBJ2-5
d_gene: NA
abundance: NA

CDR3aa: CASSPPARLAGEQFF
CDR3nt: TGTGCCAGCAGTCCTCCCGCAAGACTAGCGGGGGAGCAGTTCTTC
v_gene: TRBV28
j_gene: TRBJ2-1
d_gene: TRBD2
abundance: few

CDR3aa: CSAGIGGGAEYF
CDR3nt: TGCAGTGCCGGAATAGGCGGGGGGGCCGAGTATTTT
v_gene: TRBV20-1
j_gene: TRBJ2-3
d_gene: TRBD2
abundance: NA

CDR3aa: CASSPQTLLANYGYTF
CDR3nt: TGTGCCAGCAGCCCGCAAACTCTACTAGCCAACTATGGCTACACCTTC
v_gene: TRBV5-5
j_gene: TRBJ1-2
d_gene: NA
abundance: NA

CDR3aa: CASSLSAPGQDLRLAKNIQYF
CDR3nt: TGTGCCAGCAGTTTATCTGCTCCGGGACAGGATTTACGATTAGCCAAAAACATTCAGTACTTC
v_gene: TRBV27
j_gene: TRBJ2-4
d_gene: TRBD1
abundance: NA

CDR3aa: CAFSGEPLHF
CDR3nt: TGTGCCTTCTCGGGGGAACCCCTCCACTTT
v_gene: TRBV27
j_gene: TRBJ1-6
d_gene: NA
abundance: NA

CDR3aa: CSASFLALVRSDTQYF
CDR3nt: TGCAGTGCTAGTTTCCTAGCCTTGGTGAGGTCAGATACGCAGTATTTT
v_gene: TRBV20-1
j_gene: TRBJ2-3
d_gene: NA
abundance: few

CDR3aa: CASSLNRQYETQYF
CDR3nt: TGTGCCAGCAGCTTAAATCGGCAGTACGAGACCCAGTACTTC
v_gene: TRBV7-2
j_gene: TRBJ2-5
d_gene: NA
abundance: few

CDR3aa: CASSQDRTGTLTDTQYF
CDR3nt: TGTGCCAGCAGCCAAGATCGAACAGGGACCTTAACAGATACGCAGTATTTT
v_gene: TRBV4-2
j_gene: TRBJ2-3
d_gene: NA
abundance: NA

CDR3aa: CASSQFGLAGGVGTDTQYF
CDR3nt: TGCGCCAGCAGCCAATTCGGACTAGCGGGAGGGGTGGGCACAGATACGCAGTATTTT
v_gene: TRBV4-1
j_gene: TRBJ2-3
d_gene: TRBD2
abundance: NA

CDR3aa: CASSVASVETQYF
CDR3nt: TGTGCCAGCAGCGTAGCGTCTGTAGAGACCCAGTACTTC
v_gene: TRBV7-2
j_gene: TRBJ2-5
d_gene: NA
abundance: NA

CDR3aa: CATSGTGFDEQFF
CDR3nt: TGTGCCACCAGTGGGACAGGGTTCGATGAGCAGTTCTTC
v_gene: TRBV24-1
j_gene: TRBJ2-1
d_gene: TRBD1
abundance: few

CDR3aa: CASHSGGNGPEETQYF
CDR3nt: TGTGCCAGCCATAGCGGGGGGAACGGTCCAGAAGAGACCCAGTACTTC
v_gene: TRBV6-1
j_gene: TRBJ2-5
d_gene: TRBD2
abundance: NA

CDR3aa: CSVGHRGYTF
CDR3nt: TGCAGCGTTGGACATCGTGGCTACACCTTC
v_gene: TRBV29-1
j_gene: TRBJ1-2
d_gene: NA
abundance: NA

CDR3aa: CSAGGVDGYTF
CDR3nt: TGCAGCGCCGGGGGTGTTGATGGCTACACCTTC
v_gene: TRBV29-1
j_gene: TRBJ1-2
d_gene: NA
abundance: NA

CDR3aa: CASNTGRVETQYF
CDR3nt: TGTGCCAGCAACACCGGACGGGTAGAGACCCAGTACTTC
v_gene: TRBV7-2
j_gene: TRBJ2-5
d_gene: NA
abundance: NA

CDR3aa: CASSIRQKGSDTQYF
CDR3nt: TGTGCCAGCTCAATACGACAGAAGGGGTCGGATACGCAGTATTTT
v_gene: TRBV18
j_gene: TRBJ2-3
d_gene: NA
abundance: NA